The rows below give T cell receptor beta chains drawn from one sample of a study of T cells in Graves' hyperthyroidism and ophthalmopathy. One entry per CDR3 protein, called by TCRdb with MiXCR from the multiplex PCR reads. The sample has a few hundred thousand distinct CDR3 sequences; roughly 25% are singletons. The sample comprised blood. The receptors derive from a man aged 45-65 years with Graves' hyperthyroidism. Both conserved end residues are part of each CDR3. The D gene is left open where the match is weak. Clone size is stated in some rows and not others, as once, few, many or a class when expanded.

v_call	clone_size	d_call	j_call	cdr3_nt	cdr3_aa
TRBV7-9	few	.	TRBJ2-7	TGTGCCAGCAGCTTAGTTCCAGGGGACTCTTACGAGCAGTACTTC	CASSLVPGDSYEQYF
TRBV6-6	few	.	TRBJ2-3	TGTGCCAGCAGTTACAACGACGATACGCAGTATTTT	CASSYNDDTQYF
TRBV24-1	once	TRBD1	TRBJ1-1	TGTGCCACGGCAGGGGGAAGCACTGAAGCTTTCTTT	CATAGGSTEAFF
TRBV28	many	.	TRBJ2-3	TGTGCCAGCGACCACACCTCGAGCACAGATACGCAGTATTTT	CASDHTSSTDTQYF
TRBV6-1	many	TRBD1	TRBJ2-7	TGTGCCAGCAGTGAAGCAGGGGGCCCCTACGAGCAGTACTTC	CASSEAGGPYEQYF
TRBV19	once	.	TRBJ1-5	TGTGCCAGTAGTATTTTAAGCGATCAGCCCCAGCATTTT	CASSILSDQPQHF
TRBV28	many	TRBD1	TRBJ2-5	TGTGCCAGCAGCTCCCGACAGGGTGGAAAGACCCAGTACTTC	CASSSRQGGKTQYF
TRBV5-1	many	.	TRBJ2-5	TGCGCCAGCAGCTTGGTACGGGGGGAGACCCAGTACTTC	CASSLVRGETQYF
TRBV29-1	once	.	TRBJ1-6	TGCAGCGCTATAACAGGAGCCTATAATTCACCCCTCCACTTT	CSAITGAYNSPLHF
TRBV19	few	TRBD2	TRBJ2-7	TGTGCCAGTAGTATGGGTAGCGGGTCCCCCTACGAGCAGTACTTC	CASSMGSGSPYEQYF
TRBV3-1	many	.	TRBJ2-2	TGTGCCAGCAGCCACCCCGGGACAAGTACCGGGGAGCTGTTTTTT	CASSHPGTSTGELFF
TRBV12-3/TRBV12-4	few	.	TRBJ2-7	TGTGCCAGCAGTCCGAGATACGGGGCTCTCTACGAGCAGTACTTC	CASSPRYGALYEQYF
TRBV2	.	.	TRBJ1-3	TGTGCCAGCAGTGAATGGAAGGGGGTTGGAAACACCATATATTTT	CASSEWKGVGNTIYF
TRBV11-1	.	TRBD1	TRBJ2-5	TGTGCCAGCAGCCCGGGACAGTCGGTGGGGGAGACCCAGTACTTC	CASSPGQSVGETQYF
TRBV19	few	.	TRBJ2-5	TGTGCCAGTAGTAACTCAGGGATCCGAGAGACCCAGTACTTC	CASSNSGIRETQYF
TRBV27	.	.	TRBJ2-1	TGTGCCAGCAGTTTAGGGACCGCATGCAATGAGCAGTTCTTC	CASSLGTACNEQFF
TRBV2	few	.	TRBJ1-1	TGTGCCAGCAGTGTGAGGGAGGGCACTGAAGCTTTCTTT	CASSVREGTEAFF
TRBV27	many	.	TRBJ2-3	TGTGCCAGCAGTCCAGGACTAAACACAGATACGCAGTATTTT	CASSPGLNTDTQYF
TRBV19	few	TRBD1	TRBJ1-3	TGTGCCAGTAGTATTAAGGGCTCAGGGGGCGCCGGAAACACCATATATTTT	CASSIKGSGGAGNTIYF
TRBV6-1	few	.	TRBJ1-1	TGTGCCAGCAGACTAATGGGGGGCACTGAAGCTTTCTTT	CASRLMGGTEAFF
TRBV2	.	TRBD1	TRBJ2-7	TGTGCCAGCAGGGTTGGACAGGGGGCGACCTACGAGCAGTACTTC	CASRVGQGATYEQYF
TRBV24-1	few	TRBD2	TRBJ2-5	TGTGCCACCAGTGATGGCCTAGCGGCAATCCAAGAGACCCAGTACTTC	CATSDGLAAIQETQYF
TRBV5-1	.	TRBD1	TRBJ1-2	TGCGCCAGCAGCCTGGGACAGCCGCCGGGCTACACCTTC	CASSLGQPPGYTF
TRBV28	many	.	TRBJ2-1	TGTGCCAGCCGTGGGGGGAAAGCCAATGAGCAGTTCTTC	CASRGGKANEQFF
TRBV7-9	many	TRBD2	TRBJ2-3	TGTGCCAGCAGTTACCCGACTAGCGGGAGTTCAGATACGCAGTATTTT	CASSYPTSGSSDTQYF
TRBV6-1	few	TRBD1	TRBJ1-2	TGTGCCAGCAGCTTACAGGGGACGCGCGGCTACACCTTC	CASSLQGTRGYTF
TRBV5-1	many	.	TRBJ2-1	TGCGCCAGCAGCTTGCCAACTCAGGGATACAATGAGCAGTTCTTC	CASSLPTQGYNEQFF
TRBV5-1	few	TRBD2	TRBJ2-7	TGCGCCAGCAGCTTGGGACTAGCGGGAGCCCGTTTCTCCTACGAGCAGTACTTC	CASSLGLAGARFSYEQYF
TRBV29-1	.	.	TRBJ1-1	TGCAGCACCCTCTTAGGGGGGAGAAAGGAAGCTTTCTTT	CSTLLGGRKEAFF
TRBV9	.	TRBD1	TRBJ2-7	TGTGCCAGCAGCTCCGGGACAGCTACCTACGAGCAGTACTTC	CASSSGTATYEQYF
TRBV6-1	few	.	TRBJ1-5	TGTGCCAGCAGTGAAGTTTCGGGGGAAAGCCAGCCCCAGCATTTT	CASSEVSGESQPQHF
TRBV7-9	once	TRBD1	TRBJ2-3	TGTGCCAGCAGCTTAGAGACGACAGGGTCGTGGGATACGCAGTATTTT	CASSLETTGSWDTQYF
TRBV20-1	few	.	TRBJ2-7	TGCAGTGCTAGAGCGCAGTCCCACGCCTACGAGCAGTACTTC	CSARAQSHAYEQYF
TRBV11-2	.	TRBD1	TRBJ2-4	TGTGCCAGCAGCCCCGGACAGGGGACGGCCAAAAACATGCAGTACTTC	CASSPGQGTAKNMQYF
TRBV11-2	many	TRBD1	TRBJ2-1	TGTGCCAGCAGCTTCACAGGGGGTTTCTACAATGAGCAGTTCTTC	CASSFTGGFYNEQFF
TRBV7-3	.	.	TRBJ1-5	TGTGCCAGCAGCGCAGTCGGGGGAGAGGGTCTCTATCAGCCCCAGCATTTT	CASSAVGGEGLYQPQHF
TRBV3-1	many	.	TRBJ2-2	TGTGCCAGCAGCCAAGAGGCAGGGACCGGGGAGCTGTTTTTT	CASSQEAGTGELFF
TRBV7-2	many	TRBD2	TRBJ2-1	TGTGCCAGCAGCTTAGTGGGACTAGCGGTCTACAATGAGCAGTTCTTC	CASSLVGLAVYNEQFF
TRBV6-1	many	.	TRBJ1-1	TGTGCCAGCAGTGAGATTAGGGGTACTGAAGCTTTCTTT	CASSEIRGTEAFF
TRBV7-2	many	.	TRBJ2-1	TGTGCCAGCAGCTTAGAGGCTATCAGGTTCCGCAATGAGCAGTTCTTC	CASSLEAIRFRNEQFF
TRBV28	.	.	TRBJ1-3	TGTGCCAGCAGTGCCCTCTCGCTAGTGAACACCATATATTTT	CASSALSLVNTIYF
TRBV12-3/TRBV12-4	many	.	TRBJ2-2	TGTGCCAGCAACTTTAAGGGTGGCGGGGAGCTGTTTTTT	CASNFKGGGELFF
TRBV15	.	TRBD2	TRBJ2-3	TGTGCCACCAGCAGAGATCCGACGGGAGGGCCGGAAGATACGCAGTATTTT	CATSRDPTGGPEDTQYF
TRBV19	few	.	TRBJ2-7	TGTGCCAGTAGTATGAGAGGGCAGGGGACCTATTTCTACGAGCAGTACTTC	CASSMRGQGTYFYEQYF
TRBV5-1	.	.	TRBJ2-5	TGCGCCAGCAGCTCCGACTATGGGGAGACCCAGTACTTC	CASSSDYGETQYF
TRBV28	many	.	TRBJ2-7	TGTGCCAGCATTGGAGGTCTTCGGCCCTACGAGCAGTACTTC	CASIGGLRPYEQYF
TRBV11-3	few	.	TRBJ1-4	TGTGCCAGCAGCTTTGTTACCGGGACCTCTAATGAAAAACTGTTTTTT	CASSFVTGTSNEKLFF
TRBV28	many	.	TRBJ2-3	TGTGCCAGCAGGGAGGCAACTAGCACAGATACGCAGTATTTT	CASREATSTDTQYF
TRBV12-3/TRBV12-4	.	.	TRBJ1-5	TGTGCCAGCAGTTCGGACAGCCACAATCAGCCCCAGCATTTT	CASSSDSHNQPQHF
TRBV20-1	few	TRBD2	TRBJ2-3	TGCAGTGCTAGACTAGCGGGAGTAACAGATACGCAGTATTTT	CSARLAGVTDTQYF